This T cell receptor beta chain was recorded in a study of blood T cell repertoires in COVID-19. The wider study: Some COVID-19 samples were acute and others convalescent; all came from the United States, Italy and Spain.

The ends lost 6 bases at V and 5 bases at J; junction bases unmatched: 11. Germline CDR1 MNHEY, CDR2 SMNVEV (reference sequence). The CDR3 consists of 16 residues. Here immunoSEQ multiplex PCR was the method, and the copy in TCRdb shows in-frame clones only, minus some. The data show some 130,000 clones, with 75% to 85% seen just once and 20% held by the top ten. The rearrangement uses TRBV27 and TRBJ2-5; 11 positions agree with TRBD2. The source material was peripheral blood. This clonotype was obtained from a man at least 80 years old with acute or convalescent COVID-19. The CDR3 DNA follows: TGTGCCAGCAGCCGTACGCTAGCGGGGGGTAAGGAGACCCAGTACTTC. It is translated as CASSRTLAGGKETQYF.